This T cell receptor (beta chain) was recovered during a study of T cell responses to AZD1222 COVID-19 vaccine. The CDR3 runs to 14 residues. V lost 6 bases and J 0 bases, leaving 12 bases between the germline ends. CDR1 MNHEY and CDR2 SVGAGI come from the germline V gene. Notes on this clone: Its cognate antigen is unknown.

TCRdb keeps only in-frame clones here, not all; method: immunoSEQ multiplex PCR. Of some 200,000 clones listed, approximately 90% are singletons. Overall study findings and caveats: Repertoires were obtained solely post-peak T cell response.

The chain has TRBV6-5 and TRBJ2-7, with unresolved D. The receptor was derived from an adult in good health. Here the sequenced sample was peripheral blood, taken on day 0 of AZD1222 vaccination. For the CDR3, the DNA is TGTGCCAGCAGAAACGGTAGGGACTCCTACGAGCAGTACTTC. Protein product: CASRNGRDSYEQYF.